This TCR beta chain comes out of a study of beta chain features in type 1 diabetes. About the research overall: No patient-donor differences in age, gender, total cells or subset yield. Study results and limitations: Healthy donors had naive, central memory and Treg TCRB repertoires that appeared less similar than those seen among patients.

This clone was observed many times. The antigen is undetermined. The study reverse transcribed the entire isolated RNA, so it sequenced expressed TCRB transcripts. This table comes from immunoSEQ multiplex PCR, and its TCRdb copy is limited to in-frame clones, with some not included. The data hold under 450,000 clones, with roughly 13% observed a single time. All sorted populations exceeded 95% purity. This CDR3 contains 10 residues. V was shortened by 5 bases and J by 7 bases, with 3 bases between the two germline ends. Germline V CDR1 and CDR2: SEHNR, FQNEAQ (reference sequence). Sample: naive CD4+ T cells from blood. This TCR was sampled from a man aged 25-40 years in good health. J is TRBJ2-1 and V is TRBV7-9; D is uncertain. The CDR3 here is CASSPNEQFF. DNA for the CDR3: TGTGCCAGCAGCCCGAATGAGCAGTTCTTC.